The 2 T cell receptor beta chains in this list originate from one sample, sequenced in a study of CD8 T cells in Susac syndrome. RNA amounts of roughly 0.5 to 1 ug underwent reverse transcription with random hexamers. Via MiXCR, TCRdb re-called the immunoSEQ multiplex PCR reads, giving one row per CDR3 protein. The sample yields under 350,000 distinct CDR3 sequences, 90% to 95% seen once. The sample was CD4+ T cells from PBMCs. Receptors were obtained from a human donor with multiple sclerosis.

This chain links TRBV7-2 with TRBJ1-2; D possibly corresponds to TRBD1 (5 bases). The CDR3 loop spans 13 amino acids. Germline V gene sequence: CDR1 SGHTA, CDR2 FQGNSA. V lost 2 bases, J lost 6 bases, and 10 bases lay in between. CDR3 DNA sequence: TGTGCCAGCAGCTTACAGGGTTCGGATGGCTACACCTTC. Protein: CASSLQGSDGYTF.

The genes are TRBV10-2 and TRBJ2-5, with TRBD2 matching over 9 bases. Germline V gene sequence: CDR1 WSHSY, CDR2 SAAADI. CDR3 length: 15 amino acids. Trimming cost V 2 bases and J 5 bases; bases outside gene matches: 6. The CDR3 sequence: CASSEMAGGRETQYF. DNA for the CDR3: TGCGCCAGCAGTGAGATGGCGGGGGGGCGTGAGACCCAGTACTTC.